This T cell receptor beta chain was identified in a study of PD-L1 blockade in urothelial cancer. Sequenced by immunoSEQ multiplex PCR; TCRdb stores in-frame clones only, minus some. This table has 65,000 to 90,000 clones, 80% to 85% appearing once. Time point described: pretreatment peripheral blood. CDR1 and CDR2 from the germline V gene are WSHSY and SAAADI. The CDR3 extends over 19 amino acids. Trimming took 2 bases from V and 1 from J; bases not matched to a gene: 8. V is TRBV10-2 and J is TRBJ2-2; 12 bases are shared with TRBD2. The sample here was PBMCs, taken around atezolizumab (anti-PD-L1) treatment. This TCR derives from a woman between 65 and 79 years old with urothelial cancer. This CDR3 reads CASSETMLAGGRNTGELFF. Written as DNA, the CDR3 is TGCGCCAGCAGTGAGACAATGCTAGCGGGGGGGCGGAACACCGGGGAGCTGTTTTTT.